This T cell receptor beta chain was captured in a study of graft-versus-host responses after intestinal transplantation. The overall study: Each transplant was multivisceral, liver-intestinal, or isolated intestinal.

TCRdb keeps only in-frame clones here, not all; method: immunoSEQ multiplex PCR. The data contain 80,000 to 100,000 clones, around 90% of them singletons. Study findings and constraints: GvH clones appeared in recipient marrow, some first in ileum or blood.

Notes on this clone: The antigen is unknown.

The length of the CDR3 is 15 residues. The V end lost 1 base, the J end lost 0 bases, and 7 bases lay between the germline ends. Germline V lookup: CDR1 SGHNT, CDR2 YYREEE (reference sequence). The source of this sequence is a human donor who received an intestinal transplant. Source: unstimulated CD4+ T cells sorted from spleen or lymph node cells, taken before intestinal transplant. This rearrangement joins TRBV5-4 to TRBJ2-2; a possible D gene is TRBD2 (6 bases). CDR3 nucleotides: TGTGCCAGCAGCTTGTGGGGGGCGAACACCGGGGAGCTGTTTTTT. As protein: CASSLWGANTGELFF. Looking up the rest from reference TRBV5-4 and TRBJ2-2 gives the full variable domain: ETGVTQSPTHLIKTRGQQVTLRCSSQSGHNTVSWYQQALGQGPQFIFQYYREEENGRGNFPPRFSGLQFPNYSSELNVNALELDDSALYLCASSLWGANTGELFFGEGSRLTVL.